The 15 T cell receptor beta chains in this list originate from one sample, sequenced in a study of response to subunit inactivated influenza vaccine. One entry per CDR3 protein results from TCRdb running MiXCR on the RT-PCR reads. The repertoire has about 500,000 distinct CDR3 sequences, about 15% of them found once; the top ten carry less than 4%. The specimen comprised CD4+ T cells sorted from PBMCs, sampled around 2 years after vaccination. Every receptor here comes from a man between 50 and 75 years old who received an inactivated influenza vaccine.

The genes are TRBV5-6 and TRBJ1-2; the match to TRBD1 covers 11 bases. The germline V gene encodes CDR1 SGHDT and CDR2 YYEEEE. The V and J ends lost 4 bases and 4 bases, in that order; junction bases with no gene match: 9. This CDR3 is built from 16 residues. The CDR3 reads CASSGDRGTVFYGYTF. The CDR3 DNA follows: TGTGCCAGCAGCGGGGACAGGGGGACAGTTTTCTATGGCTACACCTTC.

The chain couples TRBV28 to TRBJ1-2; 7 bases agree with TRBD1. J gave up 8 bases and V 5 bases, and 11 bases lay outside the gene matches. The CDR3 loop spans 14 amino acids. CDR1 is MDHEN and CDR2 is SYDVKM in the germline V gene. CDR3 DNA: TGTGCCAGCAGTCCGGGACAGACCCACCGGGGCTACACCTTC. It is translated as CASSPGQTHRGYTF.

This clonotype was observed a handful of times. This sequence joins TRBV20-1 and TRBJ1-6; TRBD1 agrees at 10 bases. Germline CDR1 and CDR2: DFQATT and SNEGSKA (reference sequence). With 7 bases clipped from V and 8 bases from J, the junction kept 2 bases outside the gene matches. CDR3 length equals 12 residues. The CDR3 nucleotides read TGCAGTGTCGGACAGGGGGATTCACCCCTCCACTTT. Its protein is CSVGQGDSPLHF.

In this sample, this clonotype turned up a few times. The V gene is TRBV15, the J gene TRBJ2-3, with TRBD1 matching 9 bases. The CDR3 consists of 18 residues. Losses at the gene ends were 0 bases for V and 3 bases for J; bases not matched to a gene: 10. Germline CDR1 and CDR2: LNHNV and YYDKDF (reference sequence). CDR3 amino acids: CATSRDRPGQGATDTQYF. The CDR3 nucleotides read TGTGCCACCAGCAGAGACCGACCGGGACAGGGAGCAACAGATACGCAGTATTTT.

Remarks on this clonotype: Compared with germline, one end of the junction differs, possibly owing to a read error. The chain couples TRBV28 to TRBJ2-7; D ambiguous. This CDR3 has 12 amino acids. Germline values: CDR1 MDHEN, CDR2 SYDVKM. CDR3 region: CASTSGPLPPHF. CDR3 nucleotides: TGTGCCAGCACCTCCGGGCCCTTGCCGCCCCACTTC.

Turning to this clonotype: Being one base from a much bigger clone, this may be a read error. The rearrangement joins TRBV15 to TRBJ2-4; D is perhaps TRBD2 (5 bases). Germline V gene sequence: CDR1 LNHNV, CDR2 YYDKDF (reference sequence). The CDR3 totals 13 residues. This CDR3 reads CATHDLAKNVQYF. CDR3 bases: TGTGCCACCCACGACCTAGCCAAAAACGTTCAGTACTTC.

This clonotype appeared a few times. The chain carries TRBV6-5 and TRBJ2-7; D perhaps matches TRBD1 (6 bases). V was shortened by 2 bases and J by 0 bases, with 11 bases between the two germline ends. The V gene's germline CDR1 is MNHEY and CDR2 SVGAGI. The CDR3 is 15 residues long. CDR3 nucleotide sequence: TGTGCCAGCAGTTACCCCGTAGGGGGCTCCTACGAGCAGTACTTC. Translating it yields CASSYPVGGSYEQYF.

V usage is TRBV4-1 and J usage is TRBJ1-6; D gene uncertain. CDR3 length: 16 amino acids. CDR1 and CDR2 (germline): MGHRA, YSYEKL. V was clipped by 0 bases and J by 0 bases, with 6 bases between them. CDR3 DNA sequence: TGCGCCAGCAGCCAAGAAGCAGGCTCCTATAATTCACCCCTCCACTTT. This encodes CASSQEAGSYNSPLHF.

This clonotype has only a few counts. The chain joins TRBV20-1 to TRBJ2-1; 8 bases match TRBD2. Germline CDR1 DFQATT, CDR2 SNEGSKA (reference sequence). The CDR3 is made up of 15 amino acids. V lost 8 bases to trimming and J lost 0 bases; unmatched junction nucleotides: 9. The CDR3 loop is CSQPSTSGSYNEQFF. CDR3 nucleotide sequence: TGCAGTCAACCGAGCACTAGCGGCTCCTACAATGAGCAGTTCTTC.

The V call is TRBV12-3 or TRBV12-4, the J call TRBJ1-2; possibly TRBD1 for D (6 bases). V lost 6 bases and J 4 bases, leaving 18 bases between the germline ends. This CDR3 has 15 amino acids. The CDR3 sequence is CASSPDSSIFYGYTF. The DNA of the CDR3 is TGTGCCAGCAGCCCGGACAGTTCCATCTTCTATGGCTACACCTTC.

This chain joins TRBV27 and TRBJ2-7; 8 positions match TRBD1. V lost 5 bases, J lost 7 bases, and 10 bases stayed unmatched. Looked up from germline, CDR1 is MNHEY and CDR2 is SMNVEV (reference sequence). This CDR3 has 14 residues. Here the CDR3 DNA reads TGTGCCAGCAGTACCACAGGGGGGCCATCTGAGCAGTACTTC. This encodes CASSTTGGPSEQYF.

This clonotype came up many times. The chain recombines TRBV7-9 with TRBJ2-5, with unresolved D. The CDR3 runs 12 residues. V was clipped by 5 bases and J by 5 bases, with 9 bases between them. Germline loops: CDR1 SEHNR, CDR2 FQNEAQ (reference sequence). The CDR3 loop is CASSPESETQYF. CDR3 coding DNA: TGTGCCAGCAGCCCCGAGAGTGAGACCCAGTACTTC.

This chain uses TRBV18 with TRBJ1-1, with 7 bases matching TRBD1. V lost 2 bases to trimming and J lost 5 bases; unmatched junction nucleotides: 8. The CDR3 totals 15 residues. Germline-derived CDR1 and CDR2 are KGHSH and LQKENI. The CDR3: CASSPMRGGWTEAFF. The CDR3 DNA sequence: TGTGCCAGCTCACCAATGCGAGGGGGCTGGACTGAAGCTTTCTTT.

The J gene is TRBJ2-7, the V gene TRBV20-1; TRBD2 might be the D (6 bases). The germline CDR1 and CDR2 sequences are DFQATT and SNEGSKA (reference sequence). The germline V and J ends were trimmed by 7 bases and 2 bases, with 15 bases remaining between them. The length of the CDR3 is 13 residues. CDR3 sequence: CSVGPPSAYEQYF. The CDR3 DNA is TGCAGTGTCGGGCCGCCTAGCGCCTACGAGCAGTACTTC.

V and J are TRBV27 and TRBJ2-7, with 7 bases identical to TRBD1. V shed 6 bases and J 6 bases; nucleotides not matched to a gene: 8. CDR3 length: 13 residues. Germline V CDR1 and CDR2: MNHEY, SMNVEV (reference sequence). The CDR3 protein is CASRRQGPGEQYF. Here the CDR3 DNA reads TGTGCCAGCAGACGACAGGGTCCGGGCGAGCAGTACTTC.